This TCR beta chain emerged from a study of identical twins. Whole-study findings and limits: Researchers reported excess low generation probability among twin-shared out-of-frame alpha sequences. The more abundant beta clonotypes in cord blood had fewer insertions, and memory repertoires did not show this. The authors noted that invariant MAIT and iNKT cells could partly confound zero-insertion analyses. Less excess twin sharing appeared in beta out-of-frame sequences.

In TCRdb, the 5' RACE reads were re-called with MiXCR into one record per CDR3 protein. Of 1.5 million to 2 million distinct CDR3 sequences listed, around 33% are singletons. This CDR3 is built from 16 residues. V lost 5 bases to trimming and J lost 7 bases; unmatched junction nucleotides: 7. Note on this clonotype: Its antigen is as yet unknown.

The sequencing input was cord blood. This clonotype originated in a newborn girl in good health. V gene TRBV12-3 or TRBV12-4 combines with J gene TRBJ2-1; 14 positions agree with TRBD2. CDR3 sequence: CASSPPGTSGSNEQFF. The CDR3 coding sequence is TGTGCCAGCAGTCCCCCTGGGACTAGCGGGAGTAATGAGCAGTTCTTC.